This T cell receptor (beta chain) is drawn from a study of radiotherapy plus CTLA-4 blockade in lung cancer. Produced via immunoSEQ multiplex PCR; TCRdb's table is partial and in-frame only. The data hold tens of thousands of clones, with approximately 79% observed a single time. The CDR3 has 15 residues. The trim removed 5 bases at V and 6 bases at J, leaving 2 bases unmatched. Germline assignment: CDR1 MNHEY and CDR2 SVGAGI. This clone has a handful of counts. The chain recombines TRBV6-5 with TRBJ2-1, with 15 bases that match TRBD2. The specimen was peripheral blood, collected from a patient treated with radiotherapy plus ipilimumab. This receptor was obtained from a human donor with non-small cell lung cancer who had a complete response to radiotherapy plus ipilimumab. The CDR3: CASSGTSGGFNEQFF. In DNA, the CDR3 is TGTGCCAGCAGTGGGACTAGCGGGGGGTTCAATGAGCAGTTCTTC.